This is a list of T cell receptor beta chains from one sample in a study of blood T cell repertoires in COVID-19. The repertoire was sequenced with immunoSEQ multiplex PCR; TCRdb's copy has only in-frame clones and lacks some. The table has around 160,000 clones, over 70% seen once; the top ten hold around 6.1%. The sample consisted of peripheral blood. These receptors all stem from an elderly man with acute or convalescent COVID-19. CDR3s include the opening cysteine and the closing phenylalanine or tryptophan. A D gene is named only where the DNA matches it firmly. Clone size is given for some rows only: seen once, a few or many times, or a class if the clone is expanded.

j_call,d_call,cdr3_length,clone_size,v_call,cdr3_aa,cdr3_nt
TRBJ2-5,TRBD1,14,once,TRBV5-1,CASSTTGTEGTQYF,TGCGCCAGCAGCACCACCGGGACAGAGGGGACCCAGTACTTC
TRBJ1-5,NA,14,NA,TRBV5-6,CASSLAGINQPQHF,TGTGCCAGCAGCTTGGCCGGGATCAATCAGCCCCAGCATTTT
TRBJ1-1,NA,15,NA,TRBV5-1,CASSWGLTGSTEAFF,TGCGCCAGCAGCTGGGGCCTCACAGGGAGTACTGAAGCTTTCTTT
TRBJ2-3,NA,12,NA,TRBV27,CASSPSRDWPDF,TGTGCCAGCAGTCCCTCCCGGGACTGGCCAGATTTT
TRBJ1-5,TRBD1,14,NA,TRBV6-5,CASRGQGNGQPQHF,TGTGCCAGCAGGGGACAGGGTAATGGTCAGCCCCAGCATTTT
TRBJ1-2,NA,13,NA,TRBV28,CASTPAPLSGYTF,TGTGCCAGCACCCCTGCCCCCCTAAGTGGCTACACCTTC
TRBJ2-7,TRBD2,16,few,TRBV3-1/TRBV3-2,CASSQDPGLGTYEQYF,TGTGCCAGCAGCCAAGACCCGGGACTAGGAACCTACGAGCAGTACTTC
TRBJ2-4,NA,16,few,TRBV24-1,CATSDLGPAGKNIQYF,TGTGCCACCAGTGATTTGGGCCCGGCGGGGAAAAACATTCAGTACTTC
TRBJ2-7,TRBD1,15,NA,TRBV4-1,CASSHDRTGFWEQYF,TGCGCCAGCAGCCACGACCGGACAGGTTTTTGGGAGCAGTACTTC
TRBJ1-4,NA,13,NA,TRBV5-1,CASSLLTDEKLFF,TGCGCCAGCAGCTTGCTCACGGATGAAAAACTGTTTTTT
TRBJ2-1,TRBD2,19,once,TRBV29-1,CSAEPTLPSGGGSYNEQFF,TGCAGCGCCGAACCCACCTTACCAAGTGGCGGGGGCTCCTACAATGAGCAGTTCTTC
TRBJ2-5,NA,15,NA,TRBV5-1,CASSLGASTEETQYF,TGCGCCAGCAGCTTGGGCGCCTCGACAGAAGAGACCCAGTACTTC
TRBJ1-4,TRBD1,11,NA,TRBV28,CASSSPGQFFF,TGTGCCAGCAGTTCTCCGGGACAGTTTTTTTTT
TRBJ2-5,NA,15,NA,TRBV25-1,CASSEPGLIEVTQYF,TGTGCCAGCAGTGAACCCGGACTGATCGAAGTGACCCAGTACTTC
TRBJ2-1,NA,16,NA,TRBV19,CASSILASSSYNEQFF,TGTGCCAGTAGTATTCTAGCGAGTAGCTCCTACAATGAGCAGTTCTTC
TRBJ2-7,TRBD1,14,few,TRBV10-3,CAIMGDRDIYEQYF,TGTGCCATCATGGGGGACAGGGATATCTACGAGCAGTACTTC
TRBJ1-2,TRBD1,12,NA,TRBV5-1,CASSGDRDGYTF,TGCGCCAGCAGCGGGGACAGGGATGGCTACACCTTC
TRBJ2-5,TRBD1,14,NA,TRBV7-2,CASSSHRGEETQYF,TGTGCCAGCAGCTCCCACAGGGGAGAGGAGACCCAGTACTTC
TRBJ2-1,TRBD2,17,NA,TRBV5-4,CASSPRGGTSGYNEQFF,TGTGCCAGCAGCCCCCGGGGGGGGACTAGCGGATACAATGAGCAGTTCTTC
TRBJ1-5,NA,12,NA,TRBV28,CAARGSNQPQHF,TGTGCCGCAAGGGGGAGCAATCAGCCCCAGCATTTT
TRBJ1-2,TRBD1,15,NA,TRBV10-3,CAISLGQGTIYGYTF,TGTGCCATCAGCCTCGGACAGGGGACTATCTATGGCTACACCTTC
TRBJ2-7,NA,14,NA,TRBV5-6,CASSETGYTYEQYF,TGTGCCAGCAGCGAAACAGGTTATACTTACGAGCAGTACTTC
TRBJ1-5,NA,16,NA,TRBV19,CASSMWSQISNQPQHF,TGTGCCAGTAGTATGTGGTCGCAGATTAGCAATCAGCCCCAGCATTTT
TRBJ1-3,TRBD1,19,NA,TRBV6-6,CASSYFDGGGQGGGNTIYF,TGTGCCAGCAGCTACTTCGATGGAGGTGGACAGGGGGGCGGAAACACCATATATTTT
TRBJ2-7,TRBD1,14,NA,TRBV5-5,CASSPGTGIYEQYF,TGTGCCAGCAGCCCCGGGACAGGGATCTACGAGCAGTACTTC